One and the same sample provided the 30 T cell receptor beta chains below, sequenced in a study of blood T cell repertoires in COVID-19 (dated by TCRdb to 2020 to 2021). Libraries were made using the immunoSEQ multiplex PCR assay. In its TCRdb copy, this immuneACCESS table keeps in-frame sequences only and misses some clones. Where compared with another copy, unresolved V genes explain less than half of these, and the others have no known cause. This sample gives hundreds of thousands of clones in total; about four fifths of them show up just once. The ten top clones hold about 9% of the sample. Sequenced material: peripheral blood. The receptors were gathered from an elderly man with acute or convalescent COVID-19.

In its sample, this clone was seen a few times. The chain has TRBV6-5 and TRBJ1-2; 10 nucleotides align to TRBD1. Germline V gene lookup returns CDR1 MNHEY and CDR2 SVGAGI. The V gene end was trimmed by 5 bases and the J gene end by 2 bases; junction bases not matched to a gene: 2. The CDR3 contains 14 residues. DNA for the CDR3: TGTGCCAGCAGTACGGGACAGGGGAACTATGGCTACACCTTC. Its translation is CASSTGQGNYGYTF.

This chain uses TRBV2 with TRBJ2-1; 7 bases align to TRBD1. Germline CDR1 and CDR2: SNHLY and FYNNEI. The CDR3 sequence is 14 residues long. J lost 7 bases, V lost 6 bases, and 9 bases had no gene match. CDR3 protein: CASSAHRGRNEQFF. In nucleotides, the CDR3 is TGTGCCAGCAGCGCCCACAGGGGAAGGAATGAGCAGTTCTTC. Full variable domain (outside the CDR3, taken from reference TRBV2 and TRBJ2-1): EPEVTQTPSHQVTQMGQEVILRCVPISNHLYFYWYRQILGQKVEFLVSFYNNEISEKSEIFDDQFSVERPDGSNFTLKIRSTKLEDSAMYFCASSAHRGRNEQFFGPGTRLTVL.

The DNA of the CDR3 is TGTGCCAGCAGCCGACAGGGTAGAGCTGGCTACACCTTC. It translates to CASSRQGRAGYTF. The rearrangement uses TRBV27 and TRBJ1-2; 7 bases are shared with TRBD1. Trimming cost V 6 bases and J 7 bases; bases outside gene matches: 8. This CDR3 contains 13 residues. Germline V gives CDR1 MNHEY, CDR2 SMNVEV (reference sequence).

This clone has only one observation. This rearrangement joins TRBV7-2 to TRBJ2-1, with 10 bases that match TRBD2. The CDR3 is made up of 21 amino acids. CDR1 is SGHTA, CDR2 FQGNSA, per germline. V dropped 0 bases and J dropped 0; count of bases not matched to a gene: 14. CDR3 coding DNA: TGTGCCAGCAGCTTAGCGCGGGTAGCGGGGGGTCAGGCTCCCTCCTACAATGAGCAGTTCTTC. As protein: CASSLARVAGGQAPSYNEQFF.

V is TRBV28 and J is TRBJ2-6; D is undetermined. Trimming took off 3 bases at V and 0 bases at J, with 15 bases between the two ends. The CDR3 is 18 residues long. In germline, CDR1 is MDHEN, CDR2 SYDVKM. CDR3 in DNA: TGTGCCAGCAGTTTGGCGGCAGAAGAAGGCTCTGGGGCCAACGTCCTGACTTTC. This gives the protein CASSLAAEEGSGANVLTF.

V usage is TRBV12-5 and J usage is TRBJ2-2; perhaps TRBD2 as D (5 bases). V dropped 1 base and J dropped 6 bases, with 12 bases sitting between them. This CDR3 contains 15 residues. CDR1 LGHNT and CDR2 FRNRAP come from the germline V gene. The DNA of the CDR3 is TGTGCTAGTGGTTTGGCCAGCGGCTGGGCCGGGGAGCTGTTTTTT. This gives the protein CASGLASGWAGELFF.

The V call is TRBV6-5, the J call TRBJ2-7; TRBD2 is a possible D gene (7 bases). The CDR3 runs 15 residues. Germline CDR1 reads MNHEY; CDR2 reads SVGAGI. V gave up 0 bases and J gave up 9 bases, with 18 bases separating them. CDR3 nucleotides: TGTGCCAGCAGTTACTCAGGACAGAGCTGGGAGGGGCAGTACTTC. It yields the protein CASSYSGQSWEGQYF.

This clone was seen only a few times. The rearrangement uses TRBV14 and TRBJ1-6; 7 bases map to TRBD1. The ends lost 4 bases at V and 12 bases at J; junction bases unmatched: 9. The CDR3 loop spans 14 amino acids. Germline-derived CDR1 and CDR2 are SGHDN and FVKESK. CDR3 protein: CASSLGQVAVPLHF. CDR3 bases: TGTGCCAGCAGCCTCGGACAGGTGGCGGTACCCCTCCACTTT.

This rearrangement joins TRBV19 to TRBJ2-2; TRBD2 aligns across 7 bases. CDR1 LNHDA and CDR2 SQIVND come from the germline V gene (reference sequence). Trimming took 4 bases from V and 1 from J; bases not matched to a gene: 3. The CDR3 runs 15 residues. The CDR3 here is CASSRKRENTGELFF. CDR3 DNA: TGTGCCAGTAGTAGGAAGCGGGAGAACACCGGGGAGCTGTTTTTT. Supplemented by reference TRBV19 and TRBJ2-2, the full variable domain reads DGGITQSPKYLFRKEGQNVTLSCEQNLNHDAMYWYRQDPGQGLRLIYYSQIVNDFQKGDIAEGYSVSREKKESFPLTVTSAQKNPTAFYLCASSRKRENTGELFFGEGSRLTVL.

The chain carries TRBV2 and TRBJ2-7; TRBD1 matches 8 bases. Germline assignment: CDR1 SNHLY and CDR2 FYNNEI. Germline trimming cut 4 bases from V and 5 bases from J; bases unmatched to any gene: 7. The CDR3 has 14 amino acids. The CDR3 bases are TGTGCCAGCAGTGTCGTGACAGGGGTTGACGAGCAGTACTTC. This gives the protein CASSVVTGVDEQYF. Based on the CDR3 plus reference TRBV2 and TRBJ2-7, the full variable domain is EPEVTQTPSHQVTQMGQEVILRCVPISNHLYFYWYRQILGQKVEFLVSFYNNEISEKSEIFDDQFSVERPDGSNFTLKIRSTKLEDSAMYFCASSVVTGVDEQYFGPGTRLTVT.

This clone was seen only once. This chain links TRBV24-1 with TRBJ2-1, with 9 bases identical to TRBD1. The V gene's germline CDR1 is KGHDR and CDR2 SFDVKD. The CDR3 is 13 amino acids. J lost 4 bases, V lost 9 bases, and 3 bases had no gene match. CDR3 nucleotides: TGTGCCACCGGACAGGGGAGGTACAATGAGCAGTTCTTC. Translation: CATGQGRYNEQFF.

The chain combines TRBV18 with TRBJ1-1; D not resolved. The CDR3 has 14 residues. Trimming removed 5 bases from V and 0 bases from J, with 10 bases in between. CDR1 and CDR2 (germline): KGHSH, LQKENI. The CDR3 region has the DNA TGTGCCAGCTCATGGCAGGAAATGAACACTGAAGCTTTCTTT. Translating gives CASSWQEMNTEAFF.

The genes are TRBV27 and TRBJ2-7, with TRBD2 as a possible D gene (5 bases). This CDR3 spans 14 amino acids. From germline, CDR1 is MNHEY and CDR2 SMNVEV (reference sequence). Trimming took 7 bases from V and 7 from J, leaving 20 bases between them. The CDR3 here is CASTPGKGREEQYF. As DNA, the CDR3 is TGTGCCAGCACTCCTGGGAAGGGTCGGGAAGAGCAGTACTTC.

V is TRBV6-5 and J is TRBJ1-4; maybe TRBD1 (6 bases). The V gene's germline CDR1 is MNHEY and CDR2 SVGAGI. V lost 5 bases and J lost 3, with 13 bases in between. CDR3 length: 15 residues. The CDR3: CASSTRGGSNEKLFF. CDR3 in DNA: TGTGCCAGCAGTACCCGAGGGGGTTCTAATGAAAAACTGTTTTTT.

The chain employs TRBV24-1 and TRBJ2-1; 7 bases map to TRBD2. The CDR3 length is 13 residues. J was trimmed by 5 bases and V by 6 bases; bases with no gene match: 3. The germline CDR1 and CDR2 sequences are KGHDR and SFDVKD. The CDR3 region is CATSRGTNNEQFF. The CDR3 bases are TGTGCCACCAGTCGCGGGACTAACAATGAGCAGTTCTTC.

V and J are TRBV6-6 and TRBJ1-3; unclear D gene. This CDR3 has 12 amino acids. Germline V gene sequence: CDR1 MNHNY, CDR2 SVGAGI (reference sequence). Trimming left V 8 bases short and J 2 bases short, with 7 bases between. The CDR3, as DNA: TGTGCCAGCTACATTACTGGAAACACCATATATTTT. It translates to CASYITGNTIYF.

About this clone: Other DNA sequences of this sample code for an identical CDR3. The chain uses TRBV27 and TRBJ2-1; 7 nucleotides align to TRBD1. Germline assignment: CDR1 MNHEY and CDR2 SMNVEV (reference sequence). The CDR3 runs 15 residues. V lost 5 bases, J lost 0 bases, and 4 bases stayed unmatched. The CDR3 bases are TGTGCCAGCAGTCTAAACAGGGGCTCCTACAATGAGCAGTTCTTC. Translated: CASSLNRGSYNEQFF.

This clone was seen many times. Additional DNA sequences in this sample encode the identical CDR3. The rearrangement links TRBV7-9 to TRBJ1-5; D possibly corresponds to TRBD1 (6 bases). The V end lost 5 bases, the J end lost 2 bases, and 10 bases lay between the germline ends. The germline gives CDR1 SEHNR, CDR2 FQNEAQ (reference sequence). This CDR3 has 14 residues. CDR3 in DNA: TGTGCCAGCAGCCTGACAGGAGGCAATCAGCCCCAGCATTTT. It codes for CASSLTGGNQPQHF.

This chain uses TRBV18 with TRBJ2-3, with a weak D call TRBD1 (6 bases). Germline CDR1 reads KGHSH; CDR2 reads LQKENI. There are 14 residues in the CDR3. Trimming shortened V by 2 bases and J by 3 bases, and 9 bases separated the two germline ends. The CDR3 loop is CASSPRGYTDTQYF. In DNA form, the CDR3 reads TGTGCCAGCTCACCAAGGGGGTATACAGATACGCAGTATTTT.

The CDR3 DNA is TGTGCCAGCAGTGAATCAGGGTGGGGTCAGCCCCAGCATTTT. Translated: CASSESGWGQPQHF. J is TRBJ1-5 and V is TRBV6-1, with D possibly being TRBD1 (5 bases). This CDR3 is 14 amino acids long. The germline gives CDR1 MNHNS, CDR2 SASEGT. V lost 2 bases and J 6 bases, leaving 11 bases between the germline ends.

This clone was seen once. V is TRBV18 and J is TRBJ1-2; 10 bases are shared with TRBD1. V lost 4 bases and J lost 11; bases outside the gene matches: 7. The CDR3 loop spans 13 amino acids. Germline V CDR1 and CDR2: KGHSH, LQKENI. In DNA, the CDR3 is TGTGCCAGCTCACTCCGGGACAGGGGCCTTTACACCTTC. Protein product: CASSLRDRGLYTF.

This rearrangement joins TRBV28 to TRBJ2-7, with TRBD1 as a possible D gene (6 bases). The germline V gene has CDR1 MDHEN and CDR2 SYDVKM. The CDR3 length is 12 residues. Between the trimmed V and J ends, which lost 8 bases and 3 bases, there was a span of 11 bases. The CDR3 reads CASWRTDYEQYF. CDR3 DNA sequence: TGTGCCAGCTGGAGGACAGACTACGAGCAGTACTTC.

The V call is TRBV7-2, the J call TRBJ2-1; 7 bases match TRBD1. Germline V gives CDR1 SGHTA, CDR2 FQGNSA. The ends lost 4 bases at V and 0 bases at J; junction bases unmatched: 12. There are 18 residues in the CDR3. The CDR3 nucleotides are TGTGCCAGCAGCTACAGGGCCCCCGCAGGGGGCTCCTACAATGAGCAGTTCTTC. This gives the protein CASSYRAPAGGSYNEQFF.

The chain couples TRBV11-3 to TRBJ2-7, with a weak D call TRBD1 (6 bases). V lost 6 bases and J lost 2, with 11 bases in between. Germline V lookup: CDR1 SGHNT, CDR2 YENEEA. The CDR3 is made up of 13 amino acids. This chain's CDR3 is CASSLTGAYEQYF. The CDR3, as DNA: TGTGCCAGCAGTTTGACAGGTGCCTACGAGCAGTACTTC.

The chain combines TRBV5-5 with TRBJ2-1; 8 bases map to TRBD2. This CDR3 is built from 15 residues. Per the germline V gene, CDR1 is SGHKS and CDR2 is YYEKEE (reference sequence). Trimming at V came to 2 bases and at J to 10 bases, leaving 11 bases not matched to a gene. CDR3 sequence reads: CASSLTPGGPGEQFF. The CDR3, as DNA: TGTGCCAGCAGCTTAACGCCGGGAGGGCCGGGGGAGCAGTTCTTC.

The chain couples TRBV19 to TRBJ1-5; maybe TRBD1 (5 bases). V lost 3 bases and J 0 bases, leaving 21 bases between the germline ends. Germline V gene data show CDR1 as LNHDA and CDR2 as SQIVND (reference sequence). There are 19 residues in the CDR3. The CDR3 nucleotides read TGTGCCAGTAGTATCCCCTCGACCCTTTCAGGGTATAGCAATCAGCCCCAGCATTTT. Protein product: CASSIPSTLSGYSNQPQHF.

CDR3 sequence reads: CASSFSDRLGEAFF. The CDR3 nucleotides are TGTGCCAGCAGCTTCTCGGACAGATTGGGTGAAGCTTTCTTT. This chain joins TRBV5-4 and TRBJ1-1, with a weak D call TRBD1 (6 bases). V was clipped by 2 bases and J by 7 bases, with 15 bases between them. Germline V lookup: CDR1 SGHNT, CDR2 YYREEE (reference sequence). The CDR3 is 14 residues long.

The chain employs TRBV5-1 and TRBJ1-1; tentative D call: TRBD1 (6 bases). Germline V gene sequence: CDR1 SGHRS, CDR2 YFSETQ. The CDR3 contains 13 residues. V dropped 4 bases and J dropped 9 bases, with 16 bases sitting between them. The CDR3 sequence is CASSPSGGVQAFF. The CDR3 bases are TGCGCCAGCAGCCCGTCGGGGGGCGTGCAAGCTTTCTTT. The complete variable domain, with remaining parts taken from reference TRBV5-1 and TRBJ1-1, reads KAGVTQTPRYLIKTRGQQVTLSCSPISGHRSVSWYQQTPGQGLQFLFEYFSETQRNKGNFPGRFSGRQFSNSRSEMNVSTLELGDSALYLCASSPSGGVQAFFGQGTRLTVV.

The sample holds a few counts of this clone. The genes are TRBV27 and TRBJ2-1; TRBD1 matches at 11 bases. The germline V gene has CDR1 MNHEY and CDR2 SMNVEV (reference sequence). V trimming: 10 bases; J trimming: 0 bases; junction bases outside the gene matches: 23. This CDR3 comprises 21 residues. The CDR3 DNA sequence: TGTGCCATCAAGGACAGGGGGCGTAGGCTAGCGGGAACAGACTCCTACAATGAGCAGTTCTTC. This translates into CAIKDRGRRLAGTDSYNEQFF.

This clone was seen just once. This chain's CDR3 is CASSFTLAASTDTQYF. CDR3 coding DNA: TGTGCCAGCTCCTTCACCCTAGCGGCTAGCACAGATACGCAGTATTTT. This chain uses TRBV18 with TRBJ2-3; the match to TRBD2 covers 7 bases. CDR1 and CDR2 from the germline V gene are KGHSH and LQKENI. V was clipped by 6 bases and J by 0 bases; unmatched bases: 9. The CDR3 has 16 residues.